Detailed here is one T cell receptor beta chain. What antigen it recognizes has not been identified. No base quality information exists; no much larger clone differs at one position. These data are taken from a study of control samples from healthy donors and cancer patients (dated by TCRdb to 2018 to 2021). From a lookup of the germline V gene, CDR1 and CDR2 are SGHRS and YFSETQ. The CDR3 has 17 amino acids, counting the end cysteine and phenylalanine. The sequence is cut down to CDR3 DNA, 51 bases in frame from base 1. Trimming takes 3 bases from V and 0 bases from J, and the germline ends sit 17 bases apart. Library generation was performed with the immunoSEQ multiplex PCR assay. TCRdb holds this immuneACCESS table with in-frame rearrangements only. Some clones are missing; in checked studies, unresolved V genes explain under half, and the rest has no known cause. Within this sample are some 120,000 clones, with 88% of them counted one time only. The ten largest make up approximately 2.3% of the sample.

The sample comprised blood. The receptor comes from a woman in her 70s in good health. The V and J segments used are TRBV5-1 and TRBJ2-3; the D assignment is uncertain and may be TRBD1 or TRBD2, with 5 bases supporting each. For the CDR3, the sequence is CASSWTMLRVSTDTQYF. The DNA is TGCGCCAGCAGCTGGACAATGTTGAGGGTTAGCACAGATACGCAGTATTTT.